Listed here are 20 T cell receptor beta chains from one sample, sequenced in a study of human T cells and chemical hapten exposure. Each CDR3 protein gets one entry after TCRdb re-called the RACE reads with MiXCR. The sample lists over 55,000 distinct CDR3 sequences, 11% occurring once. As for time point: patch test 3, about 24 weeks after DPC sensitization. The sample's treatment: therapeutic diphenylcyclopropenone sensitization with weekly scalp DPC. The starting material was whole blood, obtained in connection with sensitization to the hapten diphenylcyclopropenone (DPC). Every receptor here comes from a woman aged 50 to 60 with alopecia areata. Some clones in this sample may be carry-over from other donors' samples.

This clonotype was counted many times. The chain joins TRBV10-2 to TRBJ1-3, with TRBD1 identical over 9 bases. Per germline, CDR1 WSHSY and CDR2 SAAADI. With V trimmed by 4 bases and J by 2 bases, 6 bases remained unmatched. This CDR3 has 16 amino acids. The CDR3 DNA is TGCGCCAGCAGTGCCGGGACAGGGAGCACTGGAAACACCATATATTTT. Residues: CASSAGTGSTGNTIYF.

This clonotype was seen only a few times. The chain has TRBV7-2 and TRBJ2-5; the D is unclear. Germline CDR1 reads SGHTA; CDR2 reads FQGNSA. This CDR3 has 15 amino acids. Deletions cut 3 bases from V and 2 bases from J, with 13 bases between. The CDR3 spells CASSFFIVEQETQYF. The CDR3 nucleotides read TGTGCCAGCAGCTTCTTCATCGTTGAACAAGAGACCCAGTACTTC.

DNA of the CDR3: TGTGCCAGCAGCTTAGAGGCACGGCGGTGGGCAGATACGCAGTATTTT. This translates into CASSLEARRWADTQYF. The V gene is TRBV11-2, the J gene TRBJ2-3; no definite D call. The V end was cut by 0 bases, the J end by 4 bases, with 14 bases between. Germline CDR1 SGHAT, CDR2 FQNNGV. This CDR3 spans 16 amino acids.

DNA of the CDR3: TGCAGCGTTGATAAGGACAGGGGATACGAGCAGTACTTC. The encoded protein is CSVDKDRGYEQYF. The chain employs TRBV29-1 and TRBJ2-7; 9 positions agree with TRBD1. This CDR3 has 13 residues. J was trimmed by 4 bases and V by 3 bases; bases with no gene match: 4. Germline V gene data show CDR1 as SQVTM and CDR2 as ANQGSEA.

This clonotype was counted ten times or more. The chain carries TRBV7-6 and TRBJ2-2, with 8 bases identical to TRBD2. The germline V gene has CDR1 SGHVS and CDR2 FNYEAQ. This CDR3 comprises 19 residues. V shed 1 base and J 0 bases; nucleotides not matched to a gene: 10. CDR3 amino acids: CASSLVPSGGASNTGELFF. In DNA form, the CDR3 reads TGTGCCAGCAGCTTAGTCCCCAGCGGGGGCGCCTCGAACACCGGGGAGCTGTTTTTT.

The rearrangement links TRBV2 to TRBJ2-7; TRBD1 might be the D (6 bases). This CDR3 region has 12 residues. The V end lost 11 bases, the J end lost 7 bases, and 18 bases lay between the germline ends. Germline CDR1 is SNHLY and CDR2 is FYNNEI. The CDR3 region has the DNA TGTGCCGGGACGACAGGTCTTGATGAGCAGTACTTC. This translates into CAGTTGLDEQYF.

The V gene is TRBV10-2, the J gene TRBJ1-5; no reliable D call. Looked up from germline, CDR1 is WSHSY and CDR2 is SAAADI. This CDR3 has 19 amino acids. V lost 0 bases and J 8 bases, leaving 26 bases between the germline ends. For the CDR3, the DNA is TGCGCCAGCAGTGAGTCTATAACGATACTACACTCTCCCTTGGAGCCCCAGCATTTT. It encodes CASSESITILHSPLEPQHF.

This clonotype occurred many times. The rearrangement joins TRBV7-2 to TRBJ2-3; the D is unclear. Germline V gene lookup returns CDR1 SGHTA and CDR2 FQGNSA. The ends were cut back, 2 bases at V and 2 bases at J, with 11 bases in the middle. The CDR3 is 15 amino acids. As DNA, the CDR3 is TGTGCCAGCAGCTTACCGCTTCACGACACAGATACGCAGTATTTT. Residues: CASSLPLHDTDTQYF.

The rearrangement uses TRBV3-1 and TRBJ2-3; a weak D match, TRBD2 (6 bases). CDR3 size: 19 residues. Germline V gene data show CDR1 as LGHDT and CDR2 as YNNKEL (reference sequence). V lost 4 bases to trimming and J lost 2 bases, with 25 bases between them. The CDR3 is CASSPYTNKIAAITDTQYF. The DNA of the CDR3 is TGTGCCAGCAGCCCCTATACAAATAAAATAGCGGCGATCACAGATACGCAGTATTTT.

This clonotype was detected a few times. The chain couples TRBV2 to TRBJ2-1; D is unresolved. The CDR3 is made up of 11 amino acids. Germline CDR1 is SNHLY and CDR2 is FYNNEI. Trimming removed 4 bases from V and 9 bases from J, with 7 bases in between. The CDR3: CASSVVGEQFF. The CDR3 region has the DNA TGTGCCAGCAGTGTCGTCGGTGAGCAGTTCTTC.

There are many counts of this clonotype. CDR3 loop: CAISPGQAYGYTF. The CDR3 nucleotides read TGTGCCATCAGTCCGGGACAGGCCTATGGCTACACCTTC. The chain has TRBV10-3 and TRBJ1-2, with 8 bases lining up with TRBD1. Germline CDR1 ENHRY, CDR2 SYGVKD. CDR3 length: 13 amino acids. The trim removed 5 bases at V and 4 bases at J, leaving 3 bases unmatched.

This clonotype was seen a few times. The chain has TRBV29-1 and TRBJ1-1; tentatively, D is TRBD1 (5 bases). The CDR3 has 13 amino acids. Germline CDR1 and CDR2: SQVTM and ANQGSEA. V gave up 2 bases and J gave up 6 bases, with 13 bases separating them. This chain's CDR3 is CSVERQLSPEAFF. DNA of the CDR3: TGCAGCGTTGAACGACAGCTCAGCCCTGAAGCTTTCTTT.

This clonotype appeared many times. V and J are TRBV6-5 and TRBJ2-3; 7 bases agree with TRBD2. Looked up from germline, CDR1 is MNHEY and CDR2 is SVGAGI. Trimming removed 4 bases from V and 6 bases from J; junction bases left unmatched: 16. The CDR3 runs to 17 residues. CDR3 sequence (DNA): TGTGCCAGCAGTTCATCTCCCGGGGGGACTTCGCCGGATACGCAGTATTTT. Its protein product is CASSSSPGGTSPDTQYF.

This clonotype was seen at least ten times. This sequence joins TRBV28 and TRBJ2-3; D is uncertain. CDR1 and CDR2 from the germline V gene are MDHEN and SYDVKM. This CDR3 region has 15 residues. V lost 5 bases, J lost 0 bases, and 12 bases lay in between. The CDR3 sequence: CASSRADFSTDTQYF. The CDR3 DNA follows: TGTGCCAGCAGTCGTGCCGACTTTAGCACAGATACGCAGTATTTT.

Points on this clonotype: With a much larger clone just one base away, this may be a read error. The CDR3 is CASSLQDIGELFF. The CDR3 nucleotides are TGTGCCAGCAGCTTACAGGACATCGGGGAGCTGTTTTTT. J is TRBJ2-2 and V is TRBV7-7; TRBD1 might be the D (5 bases). Trimming cost V 2 bases and J 7 bases, with 8 bases left between them. Germline V gene lookup returns CDR1 SSHAT and CDR2 FNYEAQ (reference sequence). CDR3 length: 13 residues.

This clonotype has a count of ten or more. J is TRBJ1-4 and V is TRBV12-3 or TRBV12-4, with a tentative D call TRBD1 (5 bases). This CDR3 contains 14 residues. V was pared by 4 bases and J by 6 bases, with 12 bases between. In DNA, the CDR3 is TGTGCCAGCAGTTCTGGGGGATCTCATGAAAAACTGTTTTTT. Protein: CASSSGGSHEKLFF.

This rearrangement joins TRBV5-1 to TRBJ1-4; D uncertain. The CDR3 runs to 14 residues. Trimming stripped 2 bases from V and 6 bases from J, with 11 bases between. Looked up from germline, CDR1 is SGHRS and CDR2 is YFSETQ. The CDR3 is CASSFVPMDEKLFF. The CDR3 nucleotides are TGCGCCAGCAGCTTCGTTCCTATGGATGAAAAACTGTTTTTT.

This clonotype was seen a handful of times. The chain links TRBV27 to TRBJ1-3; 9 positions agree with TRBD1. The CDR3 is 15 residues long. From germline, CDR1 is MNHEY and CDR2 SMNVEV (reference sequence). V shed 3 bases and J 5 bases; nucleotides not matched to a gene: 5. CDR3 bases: TGTGCCAGCAGTTTGGATGGGACAGGGAGAAACACCATATATTTT. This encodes CASSLDGTGRNTIYF.

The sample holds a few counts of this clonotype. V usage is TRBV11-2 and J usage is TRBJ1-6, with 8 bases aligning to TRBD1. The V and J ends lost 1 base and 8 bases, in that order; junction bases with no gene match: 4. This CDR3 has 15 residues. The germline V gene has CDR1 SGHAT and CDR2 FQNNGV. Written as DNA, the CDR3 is TGTGCCAGCAGCTTAGCGGACAGGGCGGATTCACCCCTCCACTTT. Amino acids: CASSLADRADSPLHF.

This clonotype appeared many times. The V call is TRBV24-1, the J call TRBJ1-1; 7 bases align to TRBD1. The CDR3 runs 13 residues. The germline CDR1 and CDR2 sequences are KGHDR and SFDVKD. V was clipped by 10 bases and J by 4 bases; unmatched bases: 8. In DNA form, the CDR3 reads TGTGCCACGCGCAGGGGGTCGGGCACTGAAGCTTTCTTT. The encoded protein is CATRRGSGTEAFF.